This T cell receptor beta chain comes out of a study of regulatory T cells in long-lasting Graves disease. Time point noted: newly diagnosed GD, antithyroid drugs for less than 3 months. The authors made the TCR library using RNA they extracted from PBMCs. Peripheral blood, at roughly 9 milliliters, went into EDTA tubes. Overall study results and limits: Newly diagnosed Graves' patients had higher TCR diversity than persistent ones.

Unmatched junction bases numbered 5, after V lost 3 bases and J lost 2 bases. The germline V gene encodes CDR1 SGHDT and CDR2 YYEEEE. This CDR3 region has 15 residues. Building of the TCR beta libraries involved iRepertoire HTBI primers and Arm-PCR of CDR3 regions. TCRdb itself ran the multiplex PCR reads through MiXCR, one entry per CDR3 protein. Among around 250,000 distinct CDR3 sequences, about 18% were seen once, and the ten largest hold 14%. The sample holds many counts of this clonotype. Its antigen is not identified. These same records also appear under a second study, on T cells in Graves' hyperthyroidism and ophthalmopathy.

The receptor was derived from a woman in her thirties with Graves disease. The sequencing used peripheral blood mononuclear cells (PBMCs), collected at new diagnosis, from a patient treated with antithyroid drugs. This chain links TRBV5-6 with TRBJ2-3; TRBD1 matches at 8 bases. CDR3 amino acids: CASSWGTGVTDTQYF. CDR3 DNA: TGTGCCAGCAGCTGGGGGACAGGAGTCACAGATACGCAGTATTTT.